This T cell receptor beta chain comes out of a study of sequential checkpoint blockade in melanoma. For the study at large: Patients were randomized 1:1 to nivolumab-then-ipilimumab or ipilimumab-then-nivolumab first-line.

Treatment given: randomized to nivolumab then ipilimumab (arm A) or the reverse (arm B). None of the patients previously received DNA-damaging chemotherapy. This clone turned up a few times. What it binds is unknown. V lost 2 bases to trimming and J lost 0 bases, with 11 bases between them. The length of the CDR3 is 15 residues. Germline V CDR1 and CDR2: SGHNT, YENEEA. Study-level points and caveats: Rising tumor T-cell fraction and clonality meant about 30 times likelier benefit. Tumor T-cell fraction and clonality correlated with PD-L1 and CD8+ counts.

TCRdb's copy holds only in-frame clones and misses some; the assay was immunoSEQ multiplex PCR. The sample has 35,000 to 40,000 clones, 32% seen once; the top ten hold 1.5% to 2%. The TCR comes from a human donor with melanoma. The material was tumor tissue (inferred from file names), obtained from a patient given nivolumab and ipilimumab in sequence. This chain links TRBV11-3 with TRBJ2-7; D might be TRBD1 (6 bases). The CDR3 DNA reads as TGTGCCAGCAGCTTACGGGGACAACTCTCCTACGAGCAGTACTTC. Amino acids: CASSLRGQLSYEQYF. The complete variable domain, with remaining parts taken from reference TRBV11-3 and TRBJ2-7, reads EAGVVQSPRYKIIEKKQPVAFWCNPISGHNTLYWYLQNLGQGPELLIRYENEEAVDDSQLPKDRFSAERLKGVDSTLKIQPAELGDSAVYLCASSLRGQLSYEQYFGPGTRLTVT.